Presented here are 22 T cell receptor beta chains from one specimen sequenced in a study of blood T cells in healthy people across ages. Together with a sample-barcoded 5' primer, a J-beta primer mix was included in a second PCR lasting about 7 to 11 cycles. Each CDR3 protein is one row after TCRdb ran MiXCR on the 5' RACE reads. The top ten clones hold 20% to 25% of a sample with some 690,000 distinct CDR3 sequences, 22% of them seen once. Sequencing was carried out using blood. Receptor source: a man between 65 and 80 years old in good health.

This clonotype was counted at least ten times. This sequence joins TRBV7-9 and TRBJ2-7, with D perhaps TRBD1 (6 bases). With 2 bases removed from V and 4 bases from J, the gap between germline ends came to 6 bases. Germline CDR1 reads SEHNR; CDR2 reads FQNEAQ (reference sequence). The CDR3 spans 12 residues. In DNA, the CDR3 is TGTGCCAGCAGCTTAACAGGGTACGAGCAGTACTTC. It codes for CASSLTGYEQYF.

This chain joins TRBV2 and TRBJ2-7, with 7 bases that match TRBD1. Germline CDR1 is SNHLY and CDR2 is FYNNEI. Trimming cost V 8 bases and J 6 bases; bases outside gene matches: 10. CDR3 length: 13 amino acids. The CDR3 here is CASGGQVPFEQYF. Here the CDR3 DNA reads TGTGCCAGCGGTGGACAGGTTCCCTTCGAGCAGTACTTC.

The table lists this clonotype with a few counts. The final CDR3 position lacks the conserved phenylalanine or tryptophan, pointing to a likely read error. This chain uses TRBV7-2 with TRBJ2-5, with a weak D call TRBD2 (6 bases). Germline assignment: CDR1 SGHTA and CDR2 FQGNSA. V lost 1 base to trimming and J lost 1 base, with 10 bases between them. This CDR3 has 15 amino acids. The CDR3 protein is CASSLVGTPQETQYL. CDR3 in DNA: TGTGCCAGCAGCTTAGTGGGGACTCCCCAAGAGACCCAGTACCTC.

This clonotype was picked up many times. The V and J genes are TRBV3-1 and TRBJ2-4, with TRBD2 identical over 9 bases. V dropped 1 base and J dropped 0; count of bases not matched to a gene: 4. CDR3 length equals 17 residues. CDR1 is LGHDT, CDR2 YNNKEL, per germline (reference sequence). CDR3 region: CASSQGSLAGAKNIQYF. The CDR3 DNA follows: TGTGCCAGCAGCCAAGGTTCACTAGCGGGAGCCAAAAACATTCAGTACTTC.

V and J are TRBV20-1 and TRBJ2-1; D unresolved. CDR1 and CDR2 (germline): DFQATT, SNEGSKA (reference sequence). With 1 base removed from V and 6 bases from J, the gap between germline ends came to 10 bases. CDR3 length: 13 amino acids. CDR3 sequence (DNA): TGCAGTGCTAGAGTACCAGCCATCAATGAGCAGTTCTTC. It encodes CSARVPAINEQFF.

The V call is TRBV29-1, the J call TRBJ2-5; no firm D call. Germline V gene data show CDR1 as SQVTM and CDR2 as ANQGSEA. Trimming shortened V by 3 bases and J by 1 base, and 12 bases separated the two germline ends. The CDR3 is 14 residues long. In DNA, the CDR3 is TGCAGCGTTGATGCGACTGGGGTCCAAGAGACCCAGTACTTC. It yields the protein CSVDATGVQETQYF. Supplemented by reference TRBV29-1 and TRBJ2-5, the full variable domain reads SAVISQKPSRDICQRGTSLTIQCQVDSQVTMMFWYRQQPGQSLTLIATANQGSEATYESGFVIDKFPISRPNLTFSTLTVSNMSPEDSSIYLCSVDATGVQETQYFGPGTRLLVL.

A few counts support this clonotype. The chain couples TRBV12-3 or TRBV12-4 to TRBJ2-4; D is possibly TRBD1 (6 bases). The CDR3 runs 14 residues. The V gene lost 6 bases and the J gene lost 0 bases, with 9 bases spanning the gap. CDR3 protein: CASSTGRAKNIQYF. The CDR3 DNA reads TGTGCCAGCAGCACAGGGCGAGCCAAAAACATTCAGTACTTC.

This chain connects TRBV10-3 to TRBJ2-7; TRBD1 aligns across 7 bases. The CDR3 is made up of 13 amino acids. Germline V gene lookup returns CDR1 ENHRY and CDR2 SYGVKD. The CDR3 spells CATSPGGMFEQYV. CDR3 sequence (DNA): TGTGCTACTTCCCCAGGGGGAATGTTCGAGCAGTACGTC.

The table lists this clonotype with a few counts. The rearrangement joins TRBV7-2 to TRBJ2-4; no reliable D call. Trimming shortened V by 1 base and J by 3 bases, and 10 bases separated the two germline ends. The CDR3 extends over 15 amino acids. Germline assignment: CDR1 SGHTA and CDR2 FQGNSA. The CDR3, as DNA: TGTGCCAGCAGCTTAGGGGCCCCGGGCAAAAACATTCAGTACTTC. Translation: CASSLGAPGKNIQYF.

This clonotype was found a few times. This chain connects TRBV6-2 or TRBV6-3 to TRBJ2-5; weak D call: TRBD1 (6 bases). The J call may be in error: the DNA end matches TRBJ2-7 better. CDR1 and CDR2 (germline): MNHEY, SVGEGT. The CDR3 runs 14 residues. CDR3 DNA: TGTGCCAGCAGTTTTCACAGGGATTCCTACGAGCAGTACGTC. Encoded protein: CASSFHRDSYEQYV.

The gene calls are TRBV6-2 or TRBV6-3 and TRBJ2-5, with D possibly TRBD1 on 5 matching bases. The ends were cut back, 6 bases at V and 7 bases at J, with 12 bases in the middle. Germline CDR1 reads MNHEY; CDR2 reads SVGEGT. This CDR3 is 12 amino acids long. The CDR3 sequence is CASSQGFGTQYF. The CDR3 bases are TGTGCCAGCAGCCAGGGTTTTGGGACCCAGTACTTC.

As DNA, the CDR3 is TGCGCCAGCAGCCAAGACCCTCGCGGGACGGGCACAGATACGCAGTATTTT. This sequence encodes CASSQDPRGTGTDTQYF. V usage is TRBV4-3 and J usage is TRBJ2-3, with TRBD2 as a possible D gene (6 bases). This CDR3 is 17 amino acids long. V lost 0 bases and J 1 base, leaving 14 bases between the germline ends. Per the germline V gene, CDR1 is LGHNA and CDR2 is YSLEER.

The chain is built from TRBV20-1 and TRBJ2-7; 9 positions agree with TRBD1. The V gene end was trimmed by 6 bases and the J gene end by 6 bases; junction bases not matched to a gene: 21. The CDR3 is 17 amino acids. Germline V lookup: CDR1 DFQATT, CDR2 SNEGSKA (reference sequence). The CDR3 loop reads CSAKGQGGWKWLGEQYF. CDR3 bases: TGCAGTGCAAAGGGACAGGGTGGGTGGAAGTGGCTTGGCGAGCAGTACTTC.

This clonotype turned up a few times. The chain's CDR3 is CAESSGFANEKLFF. The DNA of the CDR3 is TGTGCCGAGAGTTCTGGGTTTGCTAATGAAAAACTGTTTTTT. The chain has TRBV28 and TRBJ1-4; D is undetermined. CDR1 and CDR2 from the germline V gene are MDHEN and SYDVKM. This CDR3 contains 14 residues. V gave up 11 bases and J gave up 3 bases, with 16 bases separating them.

This clonotype was found many times. This sequence joins TRBV29-1 and TRBJ2-1, with D uncertain. V shed 6 bases and J shed 4 bases, with 16 bases lying between them. From germline, CDR1 is SQVTM and CDR2 ANQGSEA. The CDR3 totals 14 residues. CDR3 sequence: CSVQDRALYNEQFF. The CDR3, as DNA: TGCAGCGTCCAAGATAGGGCCCTTTACAATGAGCAGTTCTTC.

The chain recombines TRBV27 with TRBJ2-3; D may be TRBD2 (6 bases). Trimming took 4 bases from V and 3 from J, leaving 17 bases between them. Germline V gives CDR1 MNHEY, CDR2 SMNVEV (reference sequence). CDR3 length: 16 amino acids. The CDR3 here is CASSYRLGRRTDTQYF. DNA for the CDR3: TGTGCCAGCAGTTACCGTTTGGGGAGGAGGACAGATACGCAGTATTTT.

This clonotype was observed a few times. This chain joins TRBV20-1 and TRBJ1-5, with 10 bases that match TRBD1. Germline lookup yields CDR1 DFQATT and CDR2 SNEGSKA (reference sequence). V was pared by 2 bases and J by 1 base, with 11 bases of the junction left unmatched. There are 18 residues in the CDR3. In nucleotides, the CDR3 is TGCAGTGCTAGACCGGGACAGGGGATCTGGACCAGCAATCAGCCCCAGCATTTT. It specifies CSARPGQGIWTSNQPQHF.

The chain joins TRBV18 to TRBJ2-3; 7 bases are shared with TRBD1. The ends lost 6 bases at V and 6 bases at J; junction bases unmatched: 9. Germline V gene sequence: CDR1 KGHSH, CDR2 LQKENI. CDR3 length: 14 residues. This chain's CDR3 is CASSRQGPSDTQYF. CDR3 bases: TGTGCCAGCTCTAGACAGGGTCCATCGGATACGCAGTATTTT.

The rearrangement uses TRBV28 and TRBJ1-6, with a weak D call TRBD1 (5 bases). The CDR3 runs 14 residues. The V and J ends lost 5 bases and 6 bases respectively, with 11 bases between them. In germline, CDR1 is MDHEN, CDR2 SYDVKM. Here the CDR3 reads CASSGAWGNSPLHF. DNA of the CDR3: TGTGCCAGCAGTGGGGCTTGGGGTAATTCACCCCTCCACTTT.

The V gene is TRBV12-3 or TRBV12-4, the J gene TRBJ2-6, with D unclear. V dropped 5 bases and J dropped 1 base, with 6 bases sitting between them. The CDR3 extends over 14 amino acids. In DNA form, the CDR3 reads TGTGCCAGCAGTATTAGGTCTGGGGCCAACGTCCTGACTTTC. It encodes CASSIRSGANVLTF.

A few counts support this clonotype. This chain joins TRBV7-3 and TRBJ1-6, with D maybe TRBD1 (5 bases). Between the trimmed V and J ends, which lost 2 bases and 10 bases, there was a span of 9 bases. Germline V gene sequence: CDR1 SGHTA, CDR2 FQGTGA. The CDR3 contains 13 residues. DNA for the CDR3: TGTGCCAGCAGCTTACAGGGTGGATCACCCCTCCACTTT. Translation gives CASSLQGGSPLHF.

The rearrangement uses TRBV11-2 and TRBJ1-1; D gene uncertain. In germline, CDR1 is SGHAT, CDR2 FQNNGV. Trimming cost V 6 bases and J 0 bases, with 11 bases left between them. The CDR3 extends over 14 amino acids. CDR3 residues: CASSQTALNTEAFF. In nucleotides, the CDR3 is TGTGCCAGCAGTCAAACAGCTTTGAACACTGAAGCTTTCTTT. Looking up the rest from reference TRBV11-2 and TRBJ1-1 gives the full variable domain: EAGVAQSPRYKIIEKRQSVAFWCNPISGHATLYWYQQILGQGPKLLIQFQNNGVVDDSQLPKDRFSAERLKGVDSTLKIQPAKLEDSAVYLCASSQTALNTEAFFGQGTRLTVV.